The next 19 T cell receptor beta chains were all read from a single sample in a study of shared clonotypes between healthy human individuals. The protocol was immunoSEQ multiplex PCR, while the TCRdb copy is restricted to in-frame clones and leaves out a portion. The data contain around 1,100,000 clones, about 80% of them singletons. The sample consisted of memory CD4+ T cells from PBMCs. Subset specified: CD45RA-negative fraction. These receptor sequences come from a man aged 18-30 years in good health. Some clones in this sample may be carry-over from other donors' samples.

The rearrangement links TRBV11-3 to TRBJ1-1, with D possibly TRBD1 on 6 matching bases. The V gene's germline CDR1 is SGHNT and CDR2 YENEEA. V lost 4 bases, J lost 5 bases, and 11 bases lay in between. CDR3 length equals 13 residues. CDR3 region: CASSSSTGTEAFF. CDR3 nucleotide sequence: TGTGCCAGCAGCTCTTCTACAGGGACTGAAGCTTTCTTT.

The V gene is TRBV11-2, the J gene TRBJ2-1; 7 bases line up with TRBD2. The CDR3 contains 17 residues. CDR1 and CDR2 (germline): SGHAT, FQNNGV. V lost 5 bases and J lost 0; bases outside the gene matches: 10. The CDR3 coding sequence is TGTGCCAGCAGCCTTCCGGGCGGGAGTTACTCCTACAATGAGCAGTTCTTC. As protein: CASSLPGGSYSYNEQFF.

The rearrangement joins TRBV6-1 to TRBJ2-3; TRBD2 matches at 11 bases. V shed 9 bases, J shed 0 bases, and the junction held 5 bases outside the gene matches. The CDR3 sequence is 15 residues long. The germline CDR1 and CDR2 sequences are MNHNS and SASEGT. The CDR3 here is CARGGLADSTDTQYF. CDR3 sequence (DNA): TGTGCCAGGGGGGGACTAGCGGATAGCACAGATACGCAGTATTTT.

The rearrangement uses TRBV4-1 and TRBJ2-1; a possible D gene is TRBD2 (6 bases). CDR1 and CDR2 (germline): MGHRA, YSYEKL. V lost 3 bases, J lost 9 bases, and 15 bases lay in between. This CDR3 is built from 14 residues. The CDR3 loop reads CASSHPRVGGEQFF. CDR3 bases: TGCGCCAGCAGCCACCCAAGAGTGGGGGGTGAGCAGTTCTTC.

This chain connects TRBV28 to TRBJ2-2; TRBD2 is a possible D gene (5 bases). The germline V gene encodes CDR1 MDHEN and CDR2 SYDVKM. The CDR3 is made up of 15 amino acids. V was cut by 2 bases and J by 8 bases, with 15 bases left in between. For the CDR3, the DNA is TGTGCCAGCAGTTTAGCCCACCTACAGCGGGGGGAGCTGTTTTTT. Translation gives CASSLAHLQRGELFF. The variable domain in full, completed from reference TRBV28 and TRBJ2-2, reads DVKVTQSSRYLVKRTGEKVFLECVQDMDHENMFWYRQDPGLGLRLIYFSYDVKMKEKGDIPEGYSVSREKKERFSLILESASTNQTSMYLCASSLAHLQRGELFFGEGSRLTVL.

The chain uses TRBV5-1 and TRBJ2-1, with D tentatively TRBD1 or TRBD2 (5 bases each). This CDR3 has 15 amino acids. Trimming pared 0 bases from V and 4 bases from J, leaving 11 bases between. CDR1 SGHRS and CDR2 YFSETQ come from the germline V gene. As DNA, the CDR3 is TGCGCCAGCAGCTTGGGGGGGTCGGATTACAATGAGCAGTTCTTC. This sequence encodes CASSLGGSDYNEQFF.

The V call is TRBV5-3, the J call TRBJ2-5, with TRBD1 matching 8 bases. TRBV5-3 qualifies as an ORF whose function is uncertain. The length of the CDR3 is 14 residues. J lost 3 bases, V lost 2 bases, and 3 bases had no gene match. This CDR3 reads CARSFAGGEETQYF. The CDR3 DNA sequence: TGTGCCAGAAGCTTCGCAGGGGGCGAAGAGACCCAGTACTTC.

This clone was seen at least ten times. The chain links TRBV7-3 to TRBJ2-6; 7 positions match TRBD1. Germline assignment: CDR1 SGHTA and CDR2 FQGTGA. V gave up 4 bases and J gave up 2 bases; unmatched junction bases: 8. The CDR3 is 17 residues long. The CDR3 nucleotides read TGTGCCAGCAGCTGGATTAAGGGGGCGCCTGGGGCCAACGTCCTGACTTTC. This codes for CASSWIKGAPGANVLTF.

This clone was picked up one time. The J gene is TRBJ2-3, the V gene TRBV5-1, with a tentative D call TRBD2 (6 bases). CDR1 is SGHRS and CDR2 is YFSETQ in the germline V gene. Trimming took off 3 bases at V and 4 bases at J, with 12 bases between the two ends. CDR3 length equals 14 residues. CDR3 sequence: CASSYGLNPDTQYF. Written as DNA, the CDR3 is TGCGCCAGCAGCTACGGACTAAATCCAGATACGCAGTATTTT.

The genes are TRBV20-1 and TRBJ1-2; 9 bases line up with TRBD1. This CDR3 has 11 amino acids. Germline-derived CDR1 and CDR2 are DFQATT and SNEGSKA (reference sequence). Trimming removed 6 bases from V and 8 bases from J; junction bases left unmatched: 4. The CDR3 nucleotides are TGCAGTGCCGGGACAGGGAGCGGCTACACCTTC. Translation gives CSAGTGSGYTF.

This sequence joins TRBV5-4 and TRBJ1-1, with TRBD1 matching 8 bases. Germline CDR1 SGHNT, CDR2 YYREEE (reference sequence). CDR3 length: 14 residues. The V gene end was trimmed by 3 bases and the J gene end by 0 bases; junction bases not matched to a gene: 1. CDR3 nucleotide sequence: TGTGCCAGCAGCTCAGGGGGCATGAACACTGAAGCTTTCTTT. Protein product: CASSSGGMNTEAFF. Full variable domain (missing parts from reference TRBV5-4 and TRBJ1-1): ETGVTQSPTHLIKTRGQQVTLRCSSQSGHNTVSWYQQALGQGPQFIFQYYREEENGRGNFPPRFSGLQFPNYSSELNVNALELDDSALYLCASSSGGMNTEAFFGQGTRLTVV.

The chain joins TRBV10-3 to TRBJ1-2; no firm D call. The germline CDR1 and CDR2 sequences are ENHRY and SYGVKD. V shed 5 bases and J shed 4 bases, with 5 bases lying between them. The CDR3 extends over 11 amino acids. CDR3: CAISQAYGYTF. The CDR3 coding sequence is TGTGCCATCAGTCAGGCCTATGGCTACACCTTC.

V usage is TRBV5-6 and J usage is TRBJ1-3; D gene unclear. Germline-derived CDR1 and CDR2 are SGHDT and YYEEEE. V was cut by 0 bases and J by 0 bases, with 13 bases left in between. The CDR3 extends over 17 amino acids. The CDR3 coding sequence is TGTGCCAGCAGCTTGGGGCCCGGACCGAGCTCTGGAAACACCATATATTTT. Translated, it gives CASSLGPGPSSGNTIYF.

This clone was recorded many times. The chain employs TRBV5-1 and TRBJ2-1; D is uncertain. The CDR3 is 15 residues long. Trimming removed 3 bases at V and 7 bases at J, with 17 bases between. Germline V lookup: CDR1 SGHRS, CDR2 YFSETQ. The CDR3 DNA is TGCGCCAGCAGCTCCGATGGGCGGTTTGGGAATGAGCAGTTCTTC. This codes for CASSSDGRFGNEQFF.

This sequence joins TRBV6-1 and TRBJ1-3; D ambiguous. The CDR3 has 12 amino acids. The V and J ends lost 7 bases and 1 base respectively, with 5 bases between them. Germline V gene sequence: CDR1 MNHNS, CDR2 SASEGT. CDR3 in amino acids: CASTPSGNTIYF. For the CDR3, the DNA is TGTGCCAGCACCCCATCTGGAAACACCATATATTTT.

The sample holds a few counts of this clone. This chain links TRBV18 with TRBJ2-7; possibly TRBD2 for D (5 bases). In germline, CDR1 is KGHSH, CDR2 LQKENI. The V end lost 3 bases, the J end lost 6 bases, and 15 bases lay between the germline ends. This CDR3 has 14 amino acids. The DNA of the CDR3 is TGTGCCAGCTCACCCGGCCTAGCTGGCCTCGAGCAGTACTTC. Translated, it gives CASSPGLAGLEQYF.

The rearrangement joins TRBV7-9 to TRBJ1-3; unclear D gene. The CDR3 length is 13 residues. The ends were cut back, 4 bases at V and 4 bases at J, with 8 bases in the middle. Per the germline V gene, CDR1 is SEHNR and CDR2 is FQNEAQ (reference sequence). This CDR3 is CASSSPAGNTIYF. The CDR3 region has the DNA TGTGCCAGCAGCTCCCCCGCCGGAAACACCATATATTTT.

This clone was detected only a few times. V gene TRBV27 combines with J gene TRBJ2-7; no reliable D call. In germline, CDR1 is MNHEY, CDR2 SMNVEV (reference sequence). CDR3 length: 14 residues. With 2 bases removed from V and 6 bases from J, the gap between germline ends came to 14 bases. CDR3 protein: CASSLGRPPGEQYF. The CDR3 DNA reads TGTGCCAGCAGTTTAGGTCGACCTCCCGGCGAGCAGTACTTC.

CDR3 protein: CASSLAAGVGYEQYF. The CDR3, as DNA: TGTGCCAGCAGCTTAGCGGCAGGGGTGGGCTACGAGCAGTACTTC. The chain recombines TRBV7-2 with TRBJ2-7, with D possibly TRBD1 on 6 matching bases. V lost 0 bases to trimming and J lost 3 bases, with 12 bases between them. CDR1 and CDR2 (germline): SGHTA, FQGNSA. The CDR3 runs 15 residues.